One sample yielded the 3 T cell receptor beta chains listed below, sequenced in a study of T cell responses to AZD1222 COVID-19 vaccine (dated by TCRdb to the early 2020s). The sample's time point label, decoded: about 28 days (+/-7) after the second vaccine dose. Library construction relied on the immunoSEQ multiplex PCR assay. Imported from immuneACCESS, the table was reduced by TCRdb to in-frame sequences with V and J called. These copies leave out some clones; in studies compared against another copy, an unresolved V gene accounts for under half, and the cause of the remainder is not known. This sample is represented by 120,000 or so clones; 70% to 90% of them were singletons. The ten largest account for roughly 15% of the sample. Sequenced here: peripheral blood, sampled 28 days after the second AZD1222 dose. These receptor sequences come from an adult who received the AZD1222 COVID-19 vaccine.

The V call is TRBV5-1, the J call TRBJ2-3; D might be TRBD1 or TRBD2, each matching 6 bases. This CDR3 region has 14 residues. The germline CDR1 and CDR2 sequences are SGHRS and YFSETQ. The V and J ends lost 7 bases and 2 bases respectively, with 14 bases between them. CDR3 sequence (DNA): TGCGCCAGCTCCGGGGGCTTAACCACAGATACGCAGTATTTT. Amino acids: CASSGGLTTDTQYF.

Only one count was recorded for this clone. The rearrangement links TRBV11-2 to TRBJ1-1; D unresolved. With 6 bases removed from V and 6 bases from J, the gap between germline ends came to 14 bases. CDR3 length: 13 amino acids. CDR1 and CDR2 (germline): SGHAT, FQNNGV. CDR3: CASSPRAHPEAFF. CDR3 in DNA: TGTGCCAGCAGTCCAAGGGCCCACCCTGAAGCTTTCTTT.

V is TRBV28 and J is TRBJ2-5; TRBD1 matches at 8 bases. J was trimmed by 5 bases and V by 6 bases; bases with no gene match: 5. CDR3 length: 13 amino acids. Per germline, CDR1 MDHEN and CDR2 SYDVKM. The CDR3 region has the DNA TGTGCCAGCAGCCGGACAGGGTCGGAGACCCAGTACTTC. Its protein product is CASSRTGSETQYF.